This T cell receptor beta chain comes out of a study of shared clonotypes between healthy human individuals. Deep-level running was used for the assay. Assay: immunoSEQ multiplex PCR; the TCRdb copy retains only in-frame clones and omits some. The sample lists about 2 million clones, about 95% occurring once. The CDR3 totals 15 residues. Losses at the gene ends were 4 bases for V and 2 bases for J; bases not matched to a gene: 6. The germline gives CDR1 MNHNS, CDR2 SASEGT. The V call is TRBV6-1, the J call TRBJ2-3, with 7 nucleotides matching TRBD2. The clonotype originates from a man aged 18-30 years in good health. The source material was naive CD4+ T cells sorted from blood. Subset reported: CD45RA+ positively selected. The CDR3 bases are TGTGCCAGCAGTGTGCGGGGGTTTCCCACAGATACGCAGTATTTT. Its translation: CASSVRGFPTDTQYF.